This TCR beta chain was documented in a study of T cell responses to AZD1222 COVID-19 vaccine. TCRdb's table, derived via immunoSEQ multiplex PCR, lists solely in-frame clones and lacks some. The data show some 180,000 clones, 80% to 95% seen once. Germline V lookup: CDR1 LGHNA, CDR2 YSLEER. Trimming left V 2 bases short and J 0 bases short, with 17 bases between. The CDR3 covers 17 residues. This sequence joins TRBV4-3 and TRBJ2-7; D may be TRBD2 (6 bases). The sequence was obtained from an adult in good health. This specimen consisted of peripheral blood, obtained on day 0 of AZD1222 vaccination. This CDR3 reads CASSQSWGLPNSYEQYF. The CDR3 DNA reads as TGCGCCAGCAGCCAAAGTTGGGGACTCCCAAACTCCTACGAGCAGTACTTC.